The 17 T cell receptor beta chains in this list originate from one sample, sequenced in a study of cytomegalovirus exposure and HLA in healthy donors. The PCR contained 60 Vbeta and 13 Jbeta primers. Clones were sequenced by immunoSEQ multiplex PCR, and TCRdb holds only the in-frame ones, with some missing. Here the sample spans about 140,000 clones, roughly 80% being singletons. The sample comprised PBMCs. The source is a woman aged 40 to 55 in good health and CMV-seronegative.

This rearrangement joins TRBV21-1 to TRBJ2-4; the table assigns TRBD2, which was not confirmed against the DNA. TRBV21-1 is annotated as a pseudogene. The CDR3 is 13 amino acids. The CDR3: CASSSGASSIQYF. CDR3 DNA sequence: TGTGCCAGCAGCTCCGGAGCCAGCAGCATTCAGTACTTC.

The chain joins TRBV6-7 to TRBJ2-7, with TRBD2 matching over 7 bases. TRBV6-7 is sorted into the ORF group, with uncertain function. Germline trimming cut 5 bases from V and 7 bases from J; bases unmatched to any gene: 23. The CDR3 spans 18 residues. Here the CDR3 DNA reads TGTGCCAGCAGTCCGCTAGAATGTACGGGACTACCTCCCTGTGAGCAGTACTTC. This encodes CASSPLECTGLPPCEQYF.

The chain has TRBV11-3 and TRBJ2-7; a weak D match, TRBD1 (6 bases). V was pared by 1 base and J by 2 bases, with 12 bases between. The CDR3 has 15 amino acids. Germline CDR1 SGHNT, CDR2 YENEEA. CDR3 sequence (DNA): TGTGCCAGCAGCTTAGCCGGGACACAAACCTACGAGCAGTACTTC. Protein sequence: CASSLAGTQTYEQYF.

The chain combines TRBV4-1 with TRBJ1-4; TRBD1 matches at 9 bases. The V gene's germline CDR1 is MGHRA and CDR2 YSYEKL. V trimming: 3 bases; J trimming: 9 bases; junction bases outside the gene matches: 17. This CDR3 has 18 amino acids. CDR3 coding DNA: TGCGCCAGCAGCCATGGACAGGGGTGGGGGAGTTCGGTGCAAAAACTGTTTTTT. Encoded protein: CASSHGQGWGSSVQKLFF.

This chain joins TRBV6-4 and TRBJ2-3; D possibly corresponds to TRBD2 (5 bases). There are 15 residues in the CDR3. V lost 2 bases and J 0 bases, leaving 9 bases between the germline ends. Per the germline V gene, CDR1 is MRHNA and CDR2 is SNTAGT. CDR3 in amino acids: CASSDEGGSTDTQYF. The CDR3 DNA reads as TGTGCCAGCAGTGACGAGGGTGGGAGCACAGATACGCAGTATTTT.

This rearrangement joins TRBV23-1 to TRBJ1-4; 11 bases line up with TRBD1. TRBV23-1 is an ORF for which the function is uncertain. There are 16 residues in the CDR3. V lost 1 base to trimming and J lost 8 bases; unmatched junction nucleotides: 6. CDR3 coding DNA: TGCGCCAGCAGTCAATTTATAGGACAGGGGGCCGAAAAACTGTTTTTT. Its translation: CASSQFIGQGAEKLFF.

This rearrangement joins TRBV2 to TRBJ2-3; 7 nucleotides align to TRBD2. The CDR3 totals 13 residues. The ends lost 10 bases at V and 1 base at J; junction bases unmatched: 5. Germline V gene data show CDR1 as SNHLY and CDR2 as FYNNEI. Here the CDR3 DNA reads TGTGCCAACTCCGGGAGGCGCACAGATACGCAGTATTTT. Amino acids: CANSGRRTDTQYF. The full variable domain, in which reference TRBV2 and TRBJ2-3 provide the parts outside the CDR3, is EPEVTQTPSHQVTQMGQEVILRCVPISNHLYFYWYRQILGQKVEFLVSFYNNEISEKSEIFDDQFSVERPDGSNFTLKIRSTKLEDSAMYFCANSGRRTDTQYFGPGTRLTVL.

V usage is TRBV4-2 and J usage is TRBJ1-6, with TRBD1 as a possible D gene (5 bases). Trimming left V 0 bases short and J 7 bases short, with 13 bases between. CDR1 and CDR2 (germline): LGHNA, YNFKEQ. The CDR3 contains 16 residues. The CDR3 here is CASSQEEGAGNSPLHF. The CDR3 DNA follows: TGTGCCAGCAGCCAAGAGGAAGGGGCGGGAAATTCACCCCTCCACTTT.

The chain has TRBV7-2 and TRBJ2-3; D not certain. This CDR3 region has 12 residues. CDR1 and CDR2 (germline): SGHTA, FQGNSA. V shed 5 bases and J shed 4 bases, with 7 bases lying between them. The CDR3 loop reads CASSPGADTQYF. The CDR3 nucleotides read TGTGCCAGCAGCCCCGGAGCAGATACGCAGTATTTT.

This clone was seen a handful of times. V usage is TRBV4-2 and J usage is TRBJ1-1; D may be TRBD1 (5 bases). Germline V gene sequence: CDR1 LGHNA, CDR2 YNFKEQ. The CDR3 has 13 residues. V gave up 4 bases and J gave up 4 bases, with 10 bases separating them. The CDR3 spells CASSPPQGTEAFF. The DNA of the CDR3 is TGTGCCAGCAGCCCTCCGCAGGGCACTGAAGCTTTCTTT.

The chain employs TRBV7-2 and TRBJ2-7; tentatively, D is TRBD2 (5 bases). CDR1 and CDR2 from the germline V gene are SGHTA and FQGNSA. The CDR3 loop spans 10 amino acids. V lost 11 bases and J lost 7, with 12 bases in between. The CDR3 region is CAVSRGEQYF. The CDR3 DNA reads TGTGCCGTCTCTCGAGGGGAGCAGTACTTC.

The V gene is TRBV9, the J gene TRBJ2-2; 9 nucleotides agree with TRBD1. Unmatched junction bases numbered 5, after V lost 4 bases and J lost 1 base. Germline loops: CDR1 SGDLS, CDR2 YYNGEE. The CDR3 length is 16 residues. In DNA form, the CDR3 reads TGTGCCAGCAGCCCCCCGGGACAGGGGAACACCGGGGAGCTGTTTTTT. As protein: CASSPPGQGNTGELFF.

J is TRBJ2-7 and V is TRBV11-1; D unresolved. Trimming shortened V by 3 bases and J by 2 bases, and 8 bases separated the two germline ends. This CDR3 spans 13 amino acids. Germline CDR1 and CDR2: SGHAT and FQDESV (reference sequence). CDR3 nucleotides: TGTGCCAGCAGCTTCGATCAGGCCTACGAGCAGTACTTC. This translates into CASSFDQAYEQYF.

The chain couples TRBV5-1 to TRBJ2-3; 9 bases fit TRBD1. Trimming took 2 bases from V and 4 from J; bases not matched to a gene: 5. Germline values: CDR1 SGHRS, CDR2 YFSETQ. This CDR3 is 15 amino acids long. This chain's CDR3 is CASSLQGAYPDTQYF. The DNA for the CDR3 is TGCGCCAGCAGCTTACAGGGGGCGTATCCAGATACGCAGTATTTT.

The chain links TRBV7-2 to TRBJ2-3; D is ambiguous. With 5 bases removed from V and 0 bases from J, the gap between germline ends came to 3 bases. The CDR3 spans 12 residues. Germline V gene sequence: CDR1 SGHTA, CDR2 FQGNSA. As DNA, the CDR3 is TGTGCCAGCAGCCCGAGCACAGATACGCAGTATTTT. Protein: CASSPSTDTQYF.

This clone was observed a single time. The limits of the CDR3 on the DNA are not certain, so only TCRdb's listed CDR3 is given. The chain recombines TRBV10-3 with TRBJ2-7; the table's TRBD1 call for D was not verified on the DNA. The V gene's germline CDR1 is ENHRY and CDR2 SYGVKD. Both ends counted, the CDR3 spans 17 residues. The chain's CDR3 is CAISGFGSGTAAYEQYF.

The rearrangement links TRBV5-1 to TRBJ2-7; the D gene is possibly TRBD1 (5 bases). The germline V gene has CDR1 SGHRS and CDR2 YFSETQ. Deletions cut 7 bases from V and 2 bases from J, with 19 bases between. This CDR3 spans 15 amino acids. The CDR3 DNA reads as TGCGCCAGCCGGGTTCAGGGCAGGCGTCCCTACGAGCAGTACTTC. Protein product: CASRVQGRRPYEQYF.